This T cell receptor (beta chain) derives from a study of shared clonotypes between healthy human individuals. Study-wide background: The study enrolled a couple of women and a few men aged 18 to 49. The plates for each donor numbered three CD4 naive, three CD4 memory, two CD8 naive and one CD8 memory.

The repertoire was sequenced with immunoSEQ multiplex PCR; TCRdb's copy has only in-frame clones and lacks some. The data contain under 750,000 clones, roughly 72% of them singletons. Concerning this clone: Antigen specificity is unknown.

Germline CDR1 reads SGHNT; CDR2 reads YYREEE (reference sequence). V lost 3 bases, J lost 0 bases, and 6 bases stayed unmatched. The CDR3 runs 15 residues. General study points: Only blood underwent sampling, and tissue repertoires likely differ.

Input material: memory CD4+ T cells sorted from blood. Indicated subset: CD45RA-negative fraction. The sequence was obtained from a woman aged 30 to 39 in good health. This chain links TRBV5-4 with TRBJ2-7, with 7 nucleotides matching TRBD1. In nucleotides, the CDR3 is TGTGCCAGCAGCTCCGGACAGGAGAACTCCTACGAGCAGTACTTC. Translating it yields CASSSGQENSYEQYF.